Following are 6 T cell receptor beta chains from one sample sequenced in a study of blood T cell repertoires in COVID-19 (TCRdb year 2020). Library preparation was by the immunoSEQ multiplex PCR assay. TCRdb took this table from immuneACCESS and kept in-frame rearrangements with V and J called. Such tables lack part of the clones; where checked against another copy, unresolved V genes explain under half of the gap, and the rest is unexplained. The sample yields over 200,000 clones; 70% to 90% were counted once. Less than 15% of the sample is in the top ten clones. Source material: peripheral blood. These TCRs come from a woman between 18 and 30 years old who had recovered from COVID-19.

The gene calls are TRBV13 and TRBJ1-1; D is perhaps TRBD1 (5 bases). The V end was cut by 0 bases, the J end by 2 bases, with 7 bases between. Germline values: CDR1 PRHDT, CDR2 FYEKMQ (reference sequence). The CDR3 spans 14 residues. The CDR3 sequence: CASSLGGVNTEAFF. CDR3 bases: TGTGCCAGCAGCTTAGGAGGGGTTAACACTGAAGCTTTCTTT.

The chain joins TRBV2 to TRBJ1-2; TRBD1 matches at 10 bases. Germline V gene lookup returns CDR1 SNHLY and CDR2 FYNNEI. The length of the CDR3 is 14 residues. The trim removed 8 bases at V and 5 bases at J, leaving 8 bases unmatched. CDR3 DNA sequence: TGTGCCAGCGGGGGACAGGGGTCCACGTATGGCTACACCTTC. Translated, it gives CASGGQGSTYGYTF.

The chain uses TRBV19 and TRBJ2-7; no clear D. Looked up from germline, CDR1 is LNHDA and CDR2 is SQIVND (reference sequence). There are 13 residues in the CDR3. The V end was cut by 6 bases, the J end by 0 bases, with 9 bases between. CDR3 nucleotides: TGTGCCAGTAGCCCTGGCAGCTCCTACGAGCAGTACTTC. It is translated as CASSPGSSYEQYF.

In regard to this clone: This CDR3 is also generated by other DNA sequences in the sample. The chain's CDR3 is CSASTGNQPQHF. Written as DNA, the CDR3 is TGCAGTGCTAGTACTGGCAATCAGCCCCAGCATTTT. This rearrangement joins TRBV20-1 to TRBJ1-5, with D hard to call. Deletions cut 3 bases from V and 2 bases from J, with 5 bases between. The CDR3 is 12 amino acids. Germline assignment: CDR1 DFQATT and CDR2 SNEGSKA (reference sequence).

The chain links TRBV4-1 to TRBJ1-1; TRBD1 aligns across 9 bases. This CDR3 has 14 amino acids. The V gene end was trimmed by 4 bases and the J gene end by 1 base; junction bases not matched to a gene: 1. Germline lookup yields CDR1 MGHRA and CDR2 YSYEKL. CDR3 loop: CASSLGQGNTEAFF. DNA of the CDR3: TGCGCCAGCAGCCTGGGACAGGGGAACACTGAAGCTTTCTTT.

CDR3 nucleotide sequence: TGTGCCAGCAGCCTTGCTAGCGGGAGGGCCGGCGGGGAGCTGTTTTTT. Translation: CASSLASGRAGGELFF. The V and J genes are TRBV3-1 (or the pseudogene TRBV3-2) and TRBJ2-2, with TRBD2 matching 12 bases. The germline V gene encodes CDR1 LGHDT and CDR2 YNNKEL (reference sequence). The CDR3 extends over 16 amino acids. J lost 7 bases, V lost 4 bases, and 7 bases had no gene match.